The 20 T cell receptor beta chains reported below all come from one sample, sequenced in a study of shared T cell receptors in the human thymus (dated by TCRdb to about 2021). The library was produced with the immunoSEQ multiplex PCR assay. In TCRdb, the immuneACCESS table is reduced to in-frame sequences with V and J assigned. These tables do not hold every clone; where another copy was compared, an unresolved V gene accounts for under half, and the others remain unexplained. This sample gives some 760,000 clones in total; approximately 85% of them show up just once. The top ten hold about 0.0098% of the sample. These records were also assigned to another study, of human thymus T cells.

The specimen sequenced was thymocytes. The source of these receptors is a girl less than two years old with a congenital heart defect. Donor details come from another sample of the same person, matched by shared clones.

V usage is TRBV5-8 and J usage is TRBJ2-5; D gene unclear. The CDR3 has 18 amino acids. CDR1 and CDR2 (germline): SGHTS, YDEGEE. Between the trimmed V and J ends, which lost 0 bases and 2 bases, there was a span of 20 bases. Here the CDR3 DNA reads TGTGCCAGCAGCTTGGATCACCGCGTCCAGTACGGGCAAGAGACCCAGTACTTC. Amino acid sequence: CASSLDHRVQYGQETQYF.

This chain joins TRBV28 and TRBJ1-2; maybe TRBD1 (5 bases). The CDR3 consists of 13 residues. With 2 bases removed from V and 5 bases from J, the gap between germline ends came to 9 bases. Germline V gives CDR1 MDHEN, CDR2 SYDVKM. The CDR3 reads CASSLEPGYGYTF. The CDR3 nucleotides are TGTGCCAGCAGTTTAGAACCAGGGTATGGCTACACCTTC.

The CDR3 region has the DNA TGTGCCAGCAGGGTAAAGAGGGACTCCTACGAGCAGTACTTC. It translates to CASRVKRDSYEQYF. The genes are TRBV7-2 and TRBJ2-7; TRBD2 might be the D (5 bases). The CDR3 has 14 residues. V was trimmed by 6 bases and J by 0 bases, leaving 12 bases between them. Germline V lookup: CDR1 SGHTA, CDR2 FQGNSA.

The J gene is TRBJ1-3, the V gene TRBV27; 9 bases are shared with TRBD1. CDR1 MNHEY and CDR2 SMNVEV come from the germline V gene (reference sequence). V dropped 8 bases and J dropped 1; count of bases not matched to a gene: 9. This CDR3 spans 16 amino acids. The CDR3 reads CASGYRGRLSGNTIYF. CDR3 nucleotide sequence: TGTGCCAGCGGGTACAGGGGGCGCCTTTCTGGAAACACCATATATTTT.

V usage is TRBV6-6 and J usage is TRBJ1-2; possible D gene TRBD1, 5 bases. This CDR3 is 16 amino acids long. In germline, CDR1 is MNHNY, CDR2 SVGAGI (reference sequence). Trimming pared 6 bases from V and 6 bases from J, leaving 23 bases between. In nucleotides, the CDR3 is TGTGCCAGCAGCCCGCCAGGGCAGGCCGGTTTGCATGGCTACACCTTC. It translates to CASSPPGQAGLHGYTF.

The CDR3 bases are TGTGCCAGCAGCTTGGCACAGGGTTTTGCCCAGCCCCAGCATTTT. As protein: CASSLAQGFAQPQHF. V usage is TRBV5-6 and J usage is TRBJ1-5; perhaps TRBD1 as D (6 bases). V was clipped by 0 bases and J by 7 bases, with 14 bases between them. CDR1 is SGHDT, CDR2 YYEEEE, per germline. This CDR3 region has 15 residues.

About this clone: This CDR3 is also generated by other DNA sequences in the sample. The chain uses TRBV27 and TRBJ2-3; D perhaps matches TRBD2 (6 bases). This CDR3 contains 11 residues. Germline CDR1 and CDR2: MNHEY and SMNVEV (reference sequence). V lost 7 bases to trimming and J lost 6 bases, with 8 bases between them. CDR3 DNA sequence: TGTGCCAGCATTCGGGGGGATACGCAGTATTTT. This encodes CASIRGDTQYF.

Worth noting for this clone: Other nucleotide sequences in the sample specify the same CDR3. The J gene is TRBJ1-6, the V gene TRBV2; D unresolved. Trimming pared 7 bases from V and 0 bases from J, leaving 13 bases between. CDR3 size: 16 residues. Germline CDR1 reads SNHLY; CDR2 reads FYNNEI. CDR3 nucleotides: TGTGCCAGCAACCACTGGGAGAGCTCCTATAATTCACCCCTCCACTTT. It yields the protein CASNHWESSYNSPLHF.

The chain recombines TRBV4-3 with TRBJ1-1; weak D call: TRBD1 (5 bases). The CDR3 has 17 amino acids. The germline CDR1 and CDR2 sequences are LGHNA and YSLEER. Trimming took 0 bases from V and 4 from J, leaving 18 bases between them. CDR3 loop: CASSQDVPVTVGTEAFF. The CDR3 region has the DNA TGCGCCAGCAGCCAAGACGTCCCCGTGACAGTGGGCACTGAAGCTTTCTTT.

V is TRBV5-4 and J is TRBJ1-1; D unclear. In germline, CDR1 is SGHNT, CDR2 YYREEE (reference sequence). The CDR3 sequence is 14 residues long. Trimming cost V 0 bases and J 7 bases, with 13 bases left between them. Written as DNA, the CDR3 is TGTGCCAGCAGCTTGGCACGGGGAAGCGGTGAAGCTTTCTTT. Its translation is CASSLARGSGEAFF.

J is TRBJ1-1 and V is TRBV2; D is ambiguous. Per the germline V gene, CDR1 is SNHLY and CDR2 is FYNNEI. The V and J ends lost 7 bases and 8 bases respectively, with 11 bases between them. This CDR3 has 11 amino acids. CDR3 amino acids: CASNLRREAFF. CDR3 in DNA: TGTGCCAGCAATCTCCGGCGGGAAGCTTTCTTT.

In its sample, this clone was seen once. CDR3 loop: CASSQGEAGGQRGSPLHF. The CDR3 DNA reads as TGCGCCAGCAGCCAAGGGGAAGCAGGGGGGCAGAGAGGTTCACCCCTCCACTTT. This chain connects TRBV4-1 to TRBJ1-6; 7 bases are shared with TRBD1. Germline CDR1 is MGHRA and CDR2 is YSYEKL. This CDR3 is 18 amino acids long. V shed 1 base and J 9 bases; nucleotides not matched to a gene: 15.

The chain uses TRBV7-8 and TRBJ2-5; a weak D match, TRBD1 (6 bases). Germline V gives CDR1 SGHVS, CDR2 FQNEAQ. The CDR3 is 13 residues long. V dropped 2 bases and J dropped 3 bases, with 7 bases sitting between them. This chain's CDR3 is CASSLNREETQYF. The DNA for the CDR3 is TGTGCCAGCAGCTTAAACAGGGAAGAGACCCAGTACTTC. The complete variable domain, with remaining parts taken from reference TRBV7-8 and TRBJ2-5, reads GAGVSQSPRYKVAKRGQDVALRCDPISGHVSLFWYQQALGQGPEFLTYFQNEAQLDKSGLPSDRFFAERPEGSVSTLKIQRTQQEDSAVYLCASSLNREETQYFGPGTRLLVL.

The V call is TRBV6-1, the J call TRBJ2-5; 9 bases are shared with TRBD2. CDR3 length equals 14 residues. Germline-derived CDR1 and CDR2 are MNHNS and SASEGT. Unmatched junction bases numbered 8, after V lost 8 bases and J lost 4 bases. CDR3 amino acids: CASRAGGIRETQYF. CDR3 DNA sequence: TGTGCCAGCCGCGCGGGGGGGATTCGAGAGACCCAGTACTTC.

This clone was counted only a few times. V is TRBV5-6 and J is TRBJ2-7, with TRBD1 identical over 7 bases. In germline, CDR1 is SGHDT, CDR2 YYEEEE. The CDR3 has 14 residues. J was trimmed by 6 bases and V by 4 bases; bases with no gene match: 10. The CDR3 DNA is TGTGCCAGCAGCCCCCGGGACAGAATTGGCGAGCAGTACTTC. Translating it yields CASSPRDRIGEQYF.

J is TRBJ2-1 and V is TRBV2, with TRBD2 matching 14 bases. The junction had 0 bases not matched to a gene; V was cut back by 6 bases and J by 2 bases. The V gene's germline CDR1 is SNHLY and CDR2 FYNNEI. This CDR3 is built from 15 residues. This CDR3 reads CASRGLAGAYNEQFF. Written as DNA, the CDR3 is TGTGCCAGCAGGGGACTAGCGGGGGCCTACAATGAGCAGTTCTTC.

This sequence joins TRBV11-3 and TRBJ2-7; 8 nucleotides match TRBD1. This CDR3 has 14 residues. The V and J ends lost 0 bases and 7 bases, in that order; junction bases with no gene match: 5. The germline V gene encodes CDR1 SGHNT and CDR2 YENEEA. For the CDR3, the DNA is TGTGCCAGCAGCTTAGATCGGACAGGGAGTGAGCAGTACTTC. Translating gives CASSLDRTGSEQYF.

The CDR3: CASSQQGRGMNTEAFF. CDR3 sequence (DNA): TGCGCCAGCAGCCAACAGGGACGGGGGATGAACACTGAAGCTTTCTTT. This rearrangement joins TRBV4-1 to TRBJ1-1, with D possibly being TRBD1 (5 bases). CDR1 and CDR2 (germline): MGHRA, YSYEKL. This CDR3 comprises 16 residues. The V and J ends lost 2 bases and 0 bases respectively, with 13 bases between them.

The J gene is TRBJ2-7, the V gene TRBV7-9; 8 bases agree with TRBD1. Germline-derived CDR1 and CDR2 are SEHNR and FQNEAQ (reference sequence). The CDR3 consists of 14 residues. V trimming: 5 bases; J trimming: 6 bases; junction bases outside the gene matches: 9. For the CDR3, the DNA is TGTGCCAGCAGCGCACCCTCGGACAGGGCCGAGCAGTACTTC. Its translation is CASSAPSDRAEQYF. The variable domain in full, completed from reference TRBV7-9 and TRBJ2-7, reads DTGVSQNPRHKITKRGQNVTFRCDPISEHNRLYWYRQTLGQGPEFLTYFQNEAQLEKSRLLSDRFSAERPKGSFSTLEIQRTEQGDSAMYLCASSAPSDRAEQYFGPGTRLTVT.

The rearrangement joins TRBV5-1 to TRBJ1-2, with D perhaps TRBD1 (5 bases). From germline, CDR1 is SGHRS and CDR2 YFSETQ. Trimming stripped 0 bases from V and 7 bases from J, with 13 bases between. CDR3 length equals 14 residues. The CDR3 DNA is TGCGCCAGCAGCTTGGACGGGGGGGAGTTTGGCTACACCTTC. Protein: CASSLDGGEFGYTF.